This TCR beta chain was observed in a study of T-cell memory formation after mild COVID-19. The study's findings and limits: Pre-infection memory already had some responding clones, implying cross-reactive memory joined. Among contracting clones, CD4+ were mainly CM/EM and CD8+ enriched in EMRA. While clones contracting from day 15 to 85 were balanced between CD4 and CD8, later expanders leaned CD4+.

TCRdb re-analysed the 5' RACE reads in MiXCR, keeping a single row per CDR3 protein. There are 450,000 to 700,000 distinct CDR3 sequences in the sample; about 20% occur only once, and approximately 12% lies in the top ten. The CDR3 is made up of 15 amino acids. Trimming took 8 bases from V and 7 from J; bases not matched to a gene: 17. The V gene's germline CDR1 is MNHNS and CDR2 SASEGT. Points on this clonotype: The antigen is undetermined.

Sequencing was performed on PBMCs or a T cell subset sorted from them (not recorded which). This clonotype was obtained from an adult woman who had mild COVID-19 (a few samples of this study predate the infection). Cell type and time point are not known. The V and J genes are TRBV6-1 and TRBJ2-7, with 7 positions matching TRBD1. The CDR3, as DNA: TGTGCCAGCTTGACACACTGGGACAGACCTTGGGAGCAGTACTTC. Translated: CASLTHWDRPWEQYF.